This T cell receptor beta chain was identified during a study of long-term antiretroviral therapy in people with HIV. CDR3 length equals 15 residues. V lost 1 base, J lost 4 bases, and 3 bases stayed unmatched. Germline V CDR1 and CDR2: GTSNPN, SVGIG (reference sequence). Every one of the participants with HIV received treatment in the United States. An immunoSEQ assay, version v3.0, was performed at survey level. The table came from immunoSEQ multiplex PCR; TCRdb's copy has only in-frame clones and leaves some out. The data hold 20,000 to 30,000 clones, with around 85% observed a single time. The clonotype originates from a man aged 40-50 years with HIV. V and J are TRBV30 and TRBJ2-3; 12 positions match TRBD2. The sample consisted of unsorted PBMCs, taken 2.3 years after starting antiretroviral therapy. CDR3 sequence reads: CAWSESSGRADTQYF. CDR3 nucleotide sequence: TGTGCCTGGAGTGAGTCTAGCGGGAGGGCAGATACGCAGTATTTT.